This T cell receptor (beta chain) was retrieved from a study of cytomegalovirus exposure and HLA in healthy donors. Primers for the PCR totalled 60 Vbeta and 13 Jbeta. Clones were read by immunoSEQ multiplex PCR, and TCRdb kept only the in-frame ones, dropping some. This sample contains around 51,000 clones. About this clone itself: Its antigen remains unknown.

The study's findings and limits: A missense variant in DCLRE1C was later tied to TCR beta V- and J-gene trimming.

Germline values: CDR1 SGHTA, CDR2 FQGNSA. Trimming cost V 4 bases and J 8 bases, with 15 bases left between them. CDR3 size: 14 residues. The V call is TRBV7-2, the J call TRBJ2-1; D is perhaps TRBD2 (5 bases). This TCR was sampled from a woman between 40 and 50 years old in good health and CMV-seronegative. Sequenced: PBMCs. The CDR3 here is CASSSRSARDEQFF. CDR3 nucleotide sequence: TGTGCCAGCAGCTCTCGGTCGGCGCGGGATGAGCAGTTCTTC.